Listed here are 2 T cell receptor beta chains from one sample, sequenced in a study of shared clonotypes between healthy human individuals. TCRdb's copy holds only in-frame clones and misses some; the assay was immunoSEQ multiplex PCR. The data contain some 240,000 clones, approximately 65% of them singletons. Sequenced: memory CD4+ T cells sorted from blood. Subset described: CD45RA-negative fraction. The source is a man aged 30 to 45 in good health.

The chain employs TRBV2 and TRBJ2-3; D not resolved. This CDR3 spans 15 amino acids. CDR1 and CDR2 (germline): SNHLY, FYNNEI. The V end was cut by 2 bases, the J end by 2 bases, with 11 bases between. CDR3 sequence reads: CASSERPAYTDTQYF. DNA for the CDR3: TGTGCCAGCAGTGAACGGCCAGCCTACACAGATACGCAGTATTTT. Filled out from reference TRBV2 and TRBJ2-3, the complete variable domain reads EPEVTQTPSHQVTQMGQEVILRCVPISNHLYFYWYRQILGQKVEFLVSFYNNEISEKSEIFDDQFSVERPDGSNFTLKIRSTKLEDSAMYFCASSERPAYTDTQYFGPGTRLTVL.

V is TRBV4-3 and J is TRBJ2-3, with TRBD2 matching 9 bases. This CDR3 has 16 residues. Germline trimming cut 0 bases from V and 3 bases from J; bases unmatched to any gene: 4. In germline, CDR1 is LGHNA, CDR2 YSLEER. The CDR3 nucleotides are TGCGCCAGCAGCCAAGATCTAAGCGGGAGGACAGATACGCAGTATTTT. It specifies CASSQDLSGRTDTQYF.